A single sample is the source of the 10 T cell receptor beta chains below, sequenced in a study of cytomegalovirus exposure and HLA in healthy donors. The PCR was carried out with 60 Vbeta primers and 13 Jbeta primers. Assay used: immunoSEQ multiplex PCR; TCRdb lists only in-frame clones, some missing. The data contain over 75,000 clones, 70% to 80% of them singletons. Sequenced input: PBMCs. All receptors come from a man aged 55 to 70 in good health and CMV-seropositive.

This clone was seen a few times. The chain carries TRBV4-1 and TRBJ2-7; tentatively, D is TRBD1 (5 bases). The CDR3 is 15 amino acids. Trimming took off 2 bases at V and 0 bases at J, with 11 bases between the two ends. Germline CDR1 and CDR2: MGHRA and YSYEKL. The CDR3 spells CASSQQMTASYEQYF. Here the CDR3 DNA reads TGCGCCAGCAGCCAACAAATGACAGCCTCCTACGAGCAGTACTTC.

The CDR3 nucleotides are TGTGCCAGCAGCCTCTCCAGGGAGACCCAGTACTTC. The encoded protein is CASSLSRETQYF. The gene calls are TRBV5-4 and TRBJ2-5, with D unresolved. This CDR3 is 12 amino acids long. Trimming removed 4 bases at V and 5 bases at J, with 9 bases between. Germline CDR1 reads SGHNT; CDR2 reads YYREEE (reference sequence).

This clone was seen only a few times. This chain joins TRBV6-5 and TRBJ1-4; D perhaps matches TRBD1 (5 bases). Trimming cost V 5 bases and J 2 bases, with 12 bases left between them. Germline CDR1 MNHEY, CDR2 SVGAGI. The CDR3 has 15 amino acids. This CDR3 reads CASSMEGPTNEKLFF. In nucleotides, the CDR3 is TGTGCCAGCAGTATGGAGGGGCCCACTAATGAAAAACTGTTTTTT.

The CDR3 spells CASSPFVDTQYF. The CDR3 coding sequence is TGTGCCAGCAGCCCATTTGTAGATACGCAGTATTTT. The V call is TRBV7-9, the J call TRBJ2-3; D remains ambiguous. Germline V gene sequence: CDR1 SEHNR, CDR2 FQNEAQ (reference sequence). V was cut by 5 bases and J by 5 bases, with 8 bases left in between. This CDR3 spans 12 amino acids.

The chain employs TRBV7-2 and TRBJ2-7; TRBD2 aligns across 8 bases. The germline V gene has CDR1 SGHTA and CDR2 FQGNSA. The CDR3 contains 15 residues. V dropped 0 bases and J dropped 2; count of bases not matched to a gene: 3. The CDR3: CASSLAEGLAYEQYF. The CDR3 coding sequence is TGTGCCAGCAGCTTAGCGGAGGGACTAGCCTACGAGCAGTACTTC.

This rearrangement joins TRBV5-6 to TRBJ2-5; a possible D gene is TRBD2 (6 bases). The germline CDR1 and CDR2 sequences are SGHDT and YYEEEE. Between the trimmed V and J ends, which lost 7 bases and 5 bases, there was a span of 15 bases. The CDR3 is 13 amino acids. CDR3 DNA sequence: TGTGCCAGCTCCCTCCGTAGCGGCGAGACCCAGTACTTC. Protein: CASSLRSGETQYF.

The chain is built from TRBV15 and TRBJ2-1; no definite D call. Deletions cut 1 base from V and 7 bases from J, with 11 bases between. The CDR3 loop spans 14 amino acids. Germline V lookup: CDR1 LNHNV, CDR2 YYDKDF (reference sequence). The CDR3 region has the DNA TGTGCCACCAGCAGAGTTGGCATGCATAATGAGCAGTTCTTC. Amino acid sequence: CATSRVGMHNEQFF.

This clone showed up just once. CDR3 amino acids: CASNLAGAGYEQYF. The CDR3 bases are TGTGCCAGCAATTTAGCGGGGGCGGGCTACGAGCAGTACTTC. The gene calls are TRBV6-5 and TRBJ2-7; TRBD2 aligns across 9 bases. Germline values: CDR1 MNHEY, CDR2 SVGAGI. This CDR3 contains 14 residues. The V gene end was trimmed by 7 bases and the J gene end by 3 bases; junction bases not matched to a gene: 7.

The rearrangement uses TRBV7-8 and TRBJ2-7; maybe TRBD2 (6 bases). Trimming removed 5 bases at V and 5 bases at J, with 19 bases between. CDR1 SGHVS and CDR2 FQNEAQ come from the germline V gene. This CDR3 is built from 15 residues. The CDR3 region is CASSPTRSRGNEQYF. Written as DNA, the CDR3 is TGTGCCAGCAGCCCGACTAGATCCCGAGGAAACGAGCAGTACTTC.

The chain uses TRBV9 and TRBJ1-6; 7 bases agree with TRBD1. With V trimmed by 0 bases and J by 10 bases, 7 bases remained unmatched. The CDR3 loop spans 15 amino acids. CDR1 and CDR2 (germline): SGDLS, YYNGEE. CDR3 region: CASSVAQGNGSPLHF. The CDR3 DNA is TGTGCCAGCAGCGTAGCACAGGGGAATGGGTCACCCCTCCACTTT.